This T cell receptor beta chain was identified during a study of monozygotic twins with inflammatory bowel disease. Study observations and caveats: IBD patients had lower TCRbeta diversity (inverse Simpson) than healthy co-twins. There was no support for any single strong signal or clonotype associated with IBD.

From 3500 ng of total RNA, each TCR library was prepared. Reprocessing the 5' RACE reads, TCRdb reports a single entry for every CDR3 protein and omits DNA. The sample totals roughly 200,000 distinct CDR3 sequences; its top ten clones hold less than 2%. Regarding this clonotype: Its antigen is unidentified.

Material: blood. The clonotype was recovered from a human donor with ulcerative colitis or Crohn's disease, or a healthy co-twin of an affected twin (not recorded which).

The CDR3 spells CASSLGRGGQETQYF. This chain uses TRBV7-8 with TRBJ2-5; TCRdb indicates TRBD1, and absent DNA this call remains unverified. Germline CDR1 reads SGHVS; CDR2 reads FQNEAQ. This CDR3 is 15 amino acids long.